The subject of this entry is one T cell receptor (beta chain). Each CDR3 protein is one row after TCRdb ran MiXCR on the RT-PCR reads. The sample comprises hundreds of thousands of distinct CDR3 sequences, less than 15% of which are singletons, and roughly 7.2% rests with the top ten. CDR3 length: 15 amino acids. Trimming left V 3 bases short and J 5 bases short, with 14 bases between. CDR1 LNHNV and CDR2 YYDKDF come from the germline V gene (reference sequence). These data originate in a study of response to subunit inactivated influenza vaccine. This chain links TRBV15 with TRBJ2-4; D call uncertain. The origin of this receptor is a man aged 45-65 years who received an inactivated influenza vaccine. The sequencing used PBMCs from blood, collected 14 to 15 days before vaccination. CDR3 DNA: TGTGCCACCAGCAGTCCGAACCACCTGGAAAACATTCAGTACTTC. Its translation: CATSSPNHLENIQYF.